The clone carrying this T cell receptor (beta chain) was seen only a few times. Antigen unknown. TCRdb passed the 5' RACE reads through MiXCR, listing each CDR3 protein once. The sample includes hundreds of thousands of distinct CDR3 sequences, about 20% of them seen just once. This record belongs to a study of T-cell memory formation after mild COVID-19. Overall study context: There were largely donor-specific TCR clusters.

Findings of the study overall: Contracting CD4+ clones were located mainly in CM and EM, and CD8+ clones in EMRA. Clones contracting across day 15 to 85 had a balanced CD4/CD8 profile; later expanding clones leaned CD4+.

This clonotype originated in an adult woman who had mild COVID-19 (a few samples of this study predate the infection). Cell type and time point are not known. The specimen sequenced was PBMCs or a T cell subset sorted from them (not recorded which).

The CDR3 DNA is TGTGCCAGCAGCGTAGATGGTAGTGCCAGAGGTGAGCAGTTCTTC. Its translation is CASSVDGSARGEQFF. The chain has TRBV9 and TRBJ2-1, with no clear D. V lost 0 bases to trimming and J lost 9 bases, with 16 bases between them. This CDR3 comprises 15 residues. Germline V lookup: CDR1 SGDLS, CDR2 YYNGEE.